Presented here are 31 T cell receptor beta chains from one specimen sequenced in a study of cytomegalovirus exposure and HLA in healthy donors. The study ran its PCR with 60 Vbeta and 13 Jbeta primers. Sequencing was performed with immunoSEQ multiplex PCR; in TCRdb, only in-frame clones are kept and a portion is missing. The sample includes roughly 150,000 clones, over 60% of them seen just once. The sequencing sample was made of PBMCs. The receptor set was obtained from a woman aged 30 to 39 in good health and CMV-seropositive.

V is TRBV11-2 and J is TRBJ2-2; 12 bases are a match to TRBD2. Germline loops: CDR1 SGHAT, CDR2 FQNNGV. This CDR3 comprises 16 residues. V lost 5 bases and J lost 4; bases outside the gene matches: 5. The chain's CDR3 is CASSPKLAGGTGELFF. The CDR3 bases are TGTGCCAGCAGCCCCAAACTAGCGGGGGGCACCGGGGAGCTGTTTTTT.

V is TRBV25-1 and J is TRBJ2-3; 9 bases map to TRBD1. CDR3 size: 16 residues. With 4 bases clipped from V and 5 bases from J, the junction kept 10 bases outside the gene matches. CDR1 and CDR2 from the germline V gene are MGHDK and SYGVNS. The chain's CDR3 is CASSGGTGLFRDTQYF. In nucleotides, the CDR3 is TGTGCCAGCAGTGGGGGGACAGGGCTATTTCGAGATACGCAGTATTTT.

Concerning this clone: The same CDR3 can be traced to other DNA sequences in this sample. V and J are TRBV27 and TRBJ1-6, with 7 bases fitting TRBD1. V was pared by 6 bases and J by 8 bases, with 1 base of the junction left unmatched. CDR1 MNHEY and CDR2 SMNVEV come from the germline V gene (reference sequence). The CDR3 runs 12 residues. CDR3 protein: CASRGQYSPLHF. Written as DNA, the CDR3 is TGTGCCAGCAGGGGACAGTATTCACCCCTCCACTTT.

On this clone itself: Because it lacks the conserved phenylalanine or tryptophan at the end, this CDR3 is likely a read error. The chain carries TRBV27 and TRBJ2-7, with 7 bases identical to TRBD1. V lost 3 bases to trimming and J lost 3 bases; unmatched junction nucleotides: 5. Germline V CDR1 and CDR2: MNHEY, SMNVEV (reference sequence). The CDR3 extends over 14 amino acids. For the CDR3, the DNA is TGTGCCAGCAGTTTGCAGGGACAGCTCTACGAGCAGTACCTC. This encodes CASSLQGQLYEQYL.

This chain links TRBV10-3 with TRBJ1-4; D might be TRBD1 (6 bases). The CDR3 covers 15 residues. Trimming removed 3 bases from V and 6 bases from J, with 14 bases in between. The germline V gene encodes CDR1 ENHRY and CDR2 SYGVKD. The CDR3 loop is CAISEQGASYEKLFF. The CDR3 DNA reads TGTGCCATCAGTGAACAGGGCGCCTCTTATGAAAAACTGTTTTTT.

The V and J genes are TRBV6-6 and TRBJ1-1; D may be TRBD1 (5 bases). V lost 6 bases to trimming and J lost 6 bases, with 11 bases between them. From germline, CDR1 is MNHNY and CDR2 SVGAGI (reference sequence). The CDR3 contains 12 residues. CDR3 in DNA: TGTGCCAGCAGCCCTGGGGCAGCTGAAGCTTTCTTT. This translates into CASSPGAAEAFF.

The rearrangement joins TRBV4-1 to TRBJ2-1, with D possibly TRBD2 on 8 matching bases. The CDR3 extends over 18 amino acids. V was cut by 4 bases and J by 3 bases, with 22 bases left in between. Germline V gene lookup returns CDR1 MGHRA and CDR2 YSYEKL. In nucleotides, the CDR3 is TGCGCCAGCAGCCGCAGCCTAGGGGGCCTAGCGGGCTACAATGAGCAGTTCTTC. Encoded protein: CASSRSLGGLAGYNEQFF.

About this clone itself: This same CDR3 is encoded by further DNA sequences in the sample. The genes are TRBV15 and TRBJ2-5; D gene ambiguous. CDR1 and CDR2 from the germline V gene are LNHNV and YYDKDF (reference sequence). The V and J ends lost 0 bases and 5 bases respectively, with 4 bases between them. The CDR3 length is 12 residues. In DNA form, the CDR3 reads TGTGCCACCAGCAGAGATAGCGAGACCCAGTACTTC. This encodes CATSRDSETQYF.

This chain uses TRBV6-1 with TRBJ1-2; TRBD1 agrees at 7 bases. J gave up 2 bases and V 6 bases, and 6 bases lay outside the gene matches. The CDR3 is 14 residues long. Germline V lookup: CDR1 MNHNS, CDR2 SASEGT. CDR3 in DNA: TGTGCCAGCAGCTGGGGGACAGAAAACTATGGCTACACCTTC. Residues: CASSWGTENYGYTF.

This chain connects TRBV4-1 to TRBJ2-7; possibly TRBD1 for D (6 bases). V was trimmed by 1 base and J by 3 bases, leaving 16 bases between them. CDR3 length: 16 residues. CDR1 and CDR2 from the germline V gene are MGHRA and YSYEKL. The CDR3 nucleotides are TGCGCCAGCAGCCAAGTTTATAGGGGGTCCTTCTACGAGCAGTACTTC. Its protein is CASSQVYRGSFYEQYF.

CDR3: CASRDGVASSNEQFF. CDR3 in DNA: TGTGCCAGCAGGGACGGGGTAGCGTCTTCTAATGAGCAGTTCTTC. The chain uses TRBV5-4 and TRBJ2-1; D is possibly TRBD2 (5 bases). CDR1 and CDR2 from the germline V gene are SGHNT and YYREEE (reference sequence). The CDR3 is made up of 15 amino acids. V dropped 5 bases and J dropped 7 bases, with 19 bases sitting between them.

The CDR3: CASSPNRDNQPQHF. DNA of the CDR3: TGCGCCAGCAGCCCCAACAGGGACAATCAGCCCCAGCATTTT. This chain joins TRBV5-1 and TRBJ1-5, with D possibly TRBD1 on 6 matching bases. The V end was cut by 4 bases, the J end by 3 bases, with 11 bases between. The CDR3 consists of 14 residues. CDR1 is SGHRS, CDR2 YFSETQ, per germline. The full variable domain, completed using reference TRBV5-1 and TRBJ1-5, is KAGVTQTPRYLIKTRGQQVTLSCSPISGHRSVSWYQQTPGQGLQFLFEYFSETQRNKGNFPGRFSGRQFSNSRSEMNVSTLELGDSALYLCASSPNRDNQPQHFGDGTRLSIL.

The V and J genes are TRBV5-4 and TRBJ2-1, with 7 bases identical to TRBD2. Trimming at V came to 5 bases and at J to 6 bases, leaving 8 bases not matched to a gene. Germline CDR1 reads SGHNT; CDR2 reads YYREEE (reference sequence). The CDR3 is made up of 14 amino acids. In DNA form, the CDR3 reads TGTGCCAGCAGTAGGGAGGGTGGGGGCAATGAGCAGTTCTTC. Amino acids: CASSREGGGNEQFF.

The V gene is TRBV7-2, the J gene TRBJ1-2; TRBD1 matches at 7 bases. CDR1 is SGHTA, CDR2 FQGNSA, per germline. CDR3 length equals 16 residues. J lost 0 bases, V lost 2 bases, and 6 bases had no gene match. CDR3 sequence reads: CASSLTGDPANYGYTF. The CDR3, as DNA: TGTGCCAGCAGCTTAACAGGGGACCCCGCTAACTATGGCTACACCTTC.

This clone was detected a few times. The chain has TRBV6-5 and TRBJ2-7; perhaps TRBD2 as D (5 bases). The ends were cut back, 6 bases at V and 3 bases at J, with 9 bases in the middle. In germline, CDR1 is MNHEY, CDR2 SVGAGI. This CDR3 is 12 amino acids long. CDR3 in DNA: TGTGCCAGCAGAACAGAGGGCTACGAGCAGTACTTC. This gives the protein CASRTEGYEQYF.

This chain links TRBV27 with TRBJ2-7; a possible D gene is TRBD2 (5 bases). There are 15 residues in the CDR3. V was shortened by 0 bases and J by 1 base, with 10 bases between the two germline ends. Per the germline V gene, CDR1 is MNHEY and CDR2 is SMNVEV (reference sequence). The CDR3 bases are TGTGCCAGCAGTTTATCGCCGAGGGAGTCCTACGAGCAGTACTTC. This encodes CASSLSPRESYEQYF.

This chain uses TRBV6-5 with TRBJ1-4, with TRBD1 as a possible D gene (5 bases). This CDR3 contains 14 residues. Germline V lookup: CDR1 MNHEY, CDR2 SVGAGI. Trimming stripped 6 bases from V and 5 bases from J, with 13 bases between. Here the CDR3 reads CASSHGQGNEKLFF. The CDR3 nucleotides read TGTGCCAGCAGCCACGGGCAGGGCAATGAAAAACTGTTTTTT.

The CDR3 spells CASSLSSRSYVGPYEQYF. As DNA, the CDR3 is TGTGCCAGCAGCTTATCTTCCAGGTCTTATGTGGGCCCCTACGAGCAGTACTTC. The V call is TRBV7-9, the J call TRBJ2-7; no firm D call. Per germline, CDR1 SEHNR and CDR2 FQNEAQ (reference sequence). Trimming cost V 2 bases and J 2 bases, with 22 bases left between them. The CDR3 contains 18 residues.

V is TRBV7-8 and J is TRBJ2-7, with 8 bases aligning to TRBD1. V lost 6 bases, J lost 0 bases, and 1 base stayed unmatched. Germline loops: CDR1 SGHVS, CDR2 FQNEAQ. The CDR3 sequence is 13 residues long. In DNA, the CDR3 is TGTGCCAGCAGGACAGGGGTCTCCTACGAGCAGTACTTC. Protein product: CASRTGVSYEQYF.

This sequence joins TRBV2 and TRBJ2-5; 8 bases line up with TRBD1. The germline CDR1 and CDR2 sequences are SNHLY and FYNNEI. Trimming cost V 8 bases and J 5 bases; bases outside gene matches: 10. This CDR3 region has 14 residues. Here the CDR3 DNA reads TGTGCCAGCGCCCTGTCAGGGGGCGAGGAGACCCAGTACTTC. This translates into CASALSGGEETQYF. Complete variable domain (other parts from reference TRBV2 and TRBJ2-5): EPEVTQTPSHQVTQMGQEVILRCVPISNHLYFYWYRQILGQKVEFLVSFYNNEISEKSEIFDDQFSVERPDGSNFTLKIRSTKLEDSAMYFCASALSGGEETQYFGPGTRLLVL.

The CDR3 loop reads CASSLVAGEAETQYF. The CDR3 DNA sequence: TGTGCCAGCAGCTTAGTAGCGGGAGAGGCGGAGACCCAGTACTTC. The V call is TRBV7-6, the J call TRBJ2-5; 9 bases fit TRBD2. The germline gives CDR1 SGHVS, CDR2 FNYEAQ. J lost 5 bases, V lost 1 base, and 5 bases had no gene match. CDR3 length: 15 residues.

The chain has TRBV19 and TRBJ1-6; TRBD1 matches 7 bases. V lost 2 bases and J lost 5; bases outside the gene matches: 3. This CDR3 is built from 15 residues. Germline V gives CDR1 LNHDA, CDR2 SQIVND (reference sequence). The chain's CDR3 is CASSIIGQDNSPLHF. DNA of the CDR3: TGTGCCAGTAGTATAATAGGACAGGATAATTCACCCCTCCACTTT.

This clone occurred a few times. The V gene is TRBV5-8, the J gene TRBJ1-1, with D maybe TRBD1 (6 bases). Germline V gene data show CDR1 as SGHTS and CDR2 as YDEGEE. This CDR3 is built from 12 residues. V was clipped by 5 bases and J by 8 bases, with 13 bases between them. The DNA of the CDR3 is TGTGCCAGCAGACACGACAGGCCCGAAGCTTTCTTT. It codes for CASRHDRPEAFF.

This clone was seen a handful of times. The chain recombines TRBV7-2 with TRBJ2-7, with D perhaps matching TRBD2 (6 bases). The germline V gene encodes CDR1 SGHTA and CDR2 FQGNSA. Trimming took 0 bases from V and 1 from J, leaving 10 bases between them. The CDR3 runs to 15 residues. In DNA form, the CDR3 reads TGTGCCAGCAGCTTAGCTAGCGGCCTATCCTACGAGCAGTACTTC. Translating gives CASSLASGLSYEQYF.

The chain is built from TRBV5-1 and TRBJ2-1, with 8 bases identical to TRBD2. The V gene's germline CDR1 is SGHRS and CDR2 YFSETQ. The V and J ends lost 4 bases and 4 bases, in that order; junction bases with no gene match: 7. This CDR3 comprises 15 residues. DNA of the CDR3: TGCGCCAGCAGCGTTAGCGGGAACCGATACAATGAGCAGTTCTTC. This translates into CASSVSGNRYNEQFF.

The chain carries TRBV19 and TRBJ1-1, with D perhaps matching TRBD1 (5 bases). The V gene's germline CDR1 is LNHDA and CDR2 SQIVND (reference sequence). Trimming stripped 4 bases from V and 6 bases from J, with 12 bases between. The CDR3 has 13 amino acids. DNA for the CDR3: TGTGCCAGTAGTACCCAGGGTCCATCTGAAGCTTTCTTT. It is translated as CASSTQGPSEAFF.

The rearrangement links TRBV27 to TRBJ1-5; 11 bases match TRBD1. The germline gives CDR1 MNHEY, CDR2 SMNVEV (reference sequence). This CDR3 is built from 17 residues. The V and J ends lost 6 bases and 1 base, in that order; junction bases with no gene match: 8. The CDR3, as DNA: TGTGCCAGCAGAAGACGGACAGGGGGCGAGAGCAATCAGCCCCAGCATTTT. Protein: CASRRRTGGESNQPQHF.

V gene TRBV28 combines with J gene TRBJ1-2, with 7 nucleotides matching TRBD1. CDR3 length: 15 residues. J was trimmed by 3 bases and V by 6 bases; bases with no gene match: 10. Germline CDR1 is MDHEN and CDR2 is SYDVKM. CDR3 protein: CASRRVFGTDYGYTF. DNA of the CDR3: TGTGCCAGCAGGCGGGTATTTGGGACAGACTATGGCTACACCTTC.

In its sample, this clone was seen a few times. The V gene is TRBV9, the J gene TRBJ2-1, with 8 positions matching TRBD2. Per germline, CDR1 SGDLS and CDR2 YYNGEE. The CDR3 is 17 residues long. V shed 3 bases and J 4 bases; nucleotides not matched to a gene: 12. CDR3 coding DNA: TGTGCCAGCAGCGCCCAAAGCGGGGGCCTCCTATACAATGAGCAGTTCTTC. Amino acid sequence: CASSAQSGGLLYNEQFF.

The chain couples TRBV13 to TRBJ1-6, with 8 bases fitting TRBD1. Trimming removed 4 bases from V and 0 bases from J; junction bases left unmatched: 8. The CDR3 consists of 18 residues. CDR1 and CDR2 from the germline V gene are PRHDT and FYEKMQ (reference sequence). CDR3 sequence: CASSWGTGLSSYNSPLHF. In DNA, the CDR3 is TGTGCCAGCAGCTGGGGGACAGGCTTAAGCTCCTATAATTCACCCCTCCACTTT.

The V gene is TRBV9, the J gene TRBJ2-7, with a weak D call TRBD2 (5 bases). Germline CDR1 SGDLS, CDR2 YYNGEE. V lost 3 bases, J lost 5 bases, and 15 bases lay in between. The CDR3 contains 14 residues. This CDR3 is CASSAGGSSDEQYF. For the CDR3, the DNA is TGTGCCAGCAGCGCCGGAGGTTCTTCAGACGAGCAGTACTTC.